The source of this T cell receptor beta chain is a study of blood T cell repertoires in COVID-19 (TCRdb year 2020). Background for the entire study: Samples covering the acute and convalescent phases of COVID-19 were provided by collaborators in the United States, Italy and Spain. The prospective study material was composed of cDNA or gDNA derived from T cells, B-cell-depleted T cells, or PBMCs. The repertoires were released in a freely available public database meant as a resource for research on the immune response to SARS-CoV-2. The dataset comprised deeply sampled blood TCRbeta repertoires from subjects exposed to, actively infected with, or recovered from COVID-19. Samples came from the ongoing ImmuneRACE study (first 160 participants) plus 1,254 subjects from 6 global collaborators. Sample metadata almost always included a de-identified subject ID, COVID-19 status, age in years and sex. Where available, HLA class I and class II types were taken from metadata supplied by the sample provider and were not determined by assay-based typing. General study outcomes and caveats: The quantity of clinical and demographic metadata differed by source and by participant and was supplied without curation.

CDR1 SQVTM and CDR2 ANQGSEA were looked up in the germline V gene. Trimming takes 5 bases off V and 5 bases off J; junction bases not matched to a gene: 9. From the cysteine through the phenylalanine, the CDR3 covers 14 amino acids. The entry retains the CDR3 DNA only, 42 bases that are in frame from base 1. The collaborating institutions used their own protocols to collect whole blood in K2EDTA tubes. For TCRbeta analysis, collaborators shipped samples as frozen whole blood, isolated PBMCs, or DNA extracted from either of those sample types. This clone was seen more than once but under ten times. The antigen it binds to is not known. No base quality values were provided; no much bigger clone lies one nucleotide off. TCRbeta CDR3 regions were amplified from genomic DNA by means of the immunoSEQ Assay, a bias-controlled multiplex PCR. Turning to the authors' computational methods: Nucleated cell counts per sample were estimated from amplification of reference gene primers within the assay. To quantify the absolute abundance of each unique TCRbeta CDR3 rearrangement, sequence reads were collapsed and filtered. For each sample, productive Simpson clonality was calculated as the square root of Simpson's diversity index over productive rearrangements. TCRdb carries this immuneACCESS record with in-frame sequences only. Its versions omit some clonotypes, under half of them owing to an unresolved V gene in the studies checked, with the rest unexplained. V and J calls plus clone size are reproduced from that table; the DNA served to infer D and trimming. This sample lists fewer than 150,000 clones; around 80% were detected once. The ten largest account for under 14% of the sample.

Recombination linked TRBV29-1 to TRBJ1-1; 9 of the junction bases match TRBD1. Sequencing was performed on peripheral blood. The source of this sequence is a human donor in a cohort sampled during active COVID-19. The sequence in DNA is TGCAGCGTTTACACATCGACAGGGGGTACTGAAGCTTTCTTT. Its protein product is CSVYTSTGGTEAFF.